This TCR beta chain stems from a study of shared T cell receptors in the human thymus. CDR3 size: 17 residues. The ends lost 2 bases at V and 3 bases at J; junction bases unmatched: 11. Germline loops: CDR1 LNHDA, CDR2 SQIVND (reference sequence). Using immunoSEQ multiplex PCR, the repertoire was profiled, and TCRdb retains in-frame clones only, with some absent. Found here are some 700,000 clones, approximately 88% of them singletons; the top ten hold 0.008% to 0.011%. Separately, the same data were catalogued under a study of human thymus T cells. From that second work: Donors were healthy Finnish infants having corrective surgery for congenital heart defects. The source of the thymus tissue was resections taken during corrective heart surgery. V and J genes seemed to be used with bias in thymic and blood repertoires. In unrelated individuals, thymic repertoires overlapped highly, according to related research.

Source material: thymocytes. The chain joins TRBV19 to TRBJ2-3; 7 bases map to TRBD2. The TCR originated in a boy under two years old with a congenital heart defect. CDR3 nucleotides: TGTGCCAGTAGTATAATGGAGCTGGGGGGGTTAACAGATACGCAGTATTTT. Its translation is CASSIMELGGLTDTQYF.